This entry lists 27 T cell receptor beta chains sequenced from one sample in a study of shared clonotypes between healthy human individuals. Measured with immunoSEQ multiplex PCR; TCRdb has only the in-frame clones, and not every one. This table holds 700,000 or so clones, around 72% found once. Sequencing was carried out using memory CD4+ T cells sorted from blood. Subset defined: CD45RA-negative fraction. These receptors were collected from a woman under 40 in good health.

The chain uses TRBV27 and TRBJ2-1; TRBD2 agrees at 7 bases. Losses at the gene ends were 3 bases for V and 4 bases for J; bases not matched to a gene: 6. CDR1 is MNHEY and CDR2 is SMNVEV in the germline V gene (reference sequence). The length of the CDR3 is 15 residues. The CDR3 region has the DNA TGTGCCAGCAGTTTCAAGACGGGGGGTTACAATGAGCAGTTCTTC. Translation gives CASSFKTGGYNEQFF.

The J gene is TRBJ1-5, the V gene TRBV2, with a weak D call TRBD1 (6 bases). The V gene's germline CDR1 is SNHLY and CDR2 FYNNEI. The V end lost 6 bases, the J end lost 5 bases, and 11 bases lay between the germline ends. The CDR3 runs to 13 residues. In DNA, the CDR3 is TGTGCCAGCAGCAGGGGCAGCTATCAGCCCCAGCATTTT. As protein: CASSRGSYQPQHF.

The table lists this clone with many counts. Other DNA variants within this sample encode the same CDR3. The V call is TRBV29-1, the J call TRBJ1-2; weak D call: TRBD1 (5 bases). The CDR3 length is 12 residues. The V gene's germline CDR1 is SQVTM and CDR2 ANQGSEA. The V end was cut by 3 bases, the J end by 4 bases, with 9 bases between. CDR3 coding DNA: TGCAGCGTTGAGTCAGGGCCCTATGGCTACACCTTC. Protein sequence: CSVESGPYGYTF.

The rearrangement uses TRBV6-5 and TRBJ1-1, with 8 bases fitting TRBD1. CDR3 length equals 15 residues. Losses at the gene ends were 6 bases for V and 5 bases for J; bases not matched to a gene: 11. CDR1 is MNHEY, CDR2 SVGAGI, per germline. The CDR3 reads CASSPLSGGGTEAFF. For the CDR3, the DNA is TGTGCCAGCAGCCCGCTCTCAGGGGGCGGGACTGAAGCTTTCTTT.

The chain carries TRBV2 and TRBJ2-1; no clear D gene. Germline loops: CDR1 SNHLY, CDR2 FYNNEI. V was trimmed by 3 bases and J by 10 bases, leaving 13 bases between them. CDR3 length: 13 residues. CDR3 bases: TGTGCCAGCAGTGACGCCAATGCCAGGGAGCAGTTCTTC. This translates into CASSDANAREQFF.

This clone showed up just once. The chain combines TRBV27 with TRBJ1-1, with 7 bases lining up with TRBD1. V gave up 5 bases and J gave up 3 bases; unmatched junction bases: 9. Germline V CDR1 and CDR2: MNHEY, SMNVEV (reference sequence). The CDR3 is made up of 15 amino acids. The DNA of the CDR3 is TGTGCCAGCAGTCCCCAGACAGGGATGTACACTGAAGCTTTCTTT. It specifies CASSPQTGMYTEAFF.

The V gene is TRBV6-6, the J gene TRBJ1-2; no clear D. Germline CDR1 and CDR2: MNHNY and SVGAGI (reference sequence). Trimming pared 8 bases from V and 4 bases from J, leaving 11 bases between. The CDR3 contains 12 residues. The CDR3: CASRTDLYGYTF. The CDR3 DNA reads as TGTGCCAGCCGCACAGACCTCTATGGCTACACCTTC.

The chain links TRBV7-8 to TRBJ2-5; 10 bases match TRBD2. There are 15 residues in the CDR3. The J segment lost 5 bases and the V segment lost 5 bases, leaving 8 bases of the junction unmatched. Germline CDR1 reads SGHVS; CDR2 reads FQNEAQ. In DNA form, the CDR3 reads TGTGCCAGCAGCCGGACTAGCGGAGAGGGGGAGACCCAGTACTTC. Its protein product is CASSRTSGEGETQYF.

This clone was counted between two and nine times. The chain employs TRBV7-7 and TRBJ2-4; 10 bases align to TRBD2. The CDR3 loop spans 21 amino acids. The V gene end was trimmed by 5 bases and the J gene end by 0 bases; junction bases not matched to a gene: 19. Looked up from germline, CDR1 is SSHAT and CDR2 is FNYEAQ (reference sequence). The CDR3 nucleotides are TGTGCCAGCAGCCTTAGGGGTTTTGCTAGCGGGGGCTGCATAGCCAAAAACATTCAGTACTTC. It yields the protein CASSLRGFASGGCIAKNIQYF.

The chain recombines TRBV5-1 with TRBJ2-3; the match to TRBD2 covers 14 bases. The germline gives CDR1 SGHRS, CDR2 YFSETQ. CDR3 length: 16 residues. With 4 bases clipped from V and 4 bases from J, the junction kept 5 bases outside the gene matches. CDR3 loop: CASSLGTSGSSDTQYF. The CDR3 nucleotides read TGCGCCAGCAGCCTTGGGACTAGCGGGAGCTCAGATACGCAGTATTTT.

This clone was detected a few times. The chain is built from TRBV18 and TRBJ2-3, with TRBD2 as a possible D gene (5 bases). V lost 2 bases to trimming and J lost 4 bases, with 7 bases between them. The germline V gene has CDR1 KGHSH and CDR2 LQKENI. The CDR3 contains 13 residues. The CDR3 nucleotides read TGTGCCAGCTCACCAGGGAGCGCAGATACGCAGTATTTT. Amino acid sequence: CASSPGSADTQYF.

The rearrangement joins TRBV19 to TRBJ2-4, with D perhaps TRBD2 (6 bases). This CDR3 is built from 15 residues. In germline, CDR1 is LNHDA, CDR2 SQIVND (reference sequence). Trimming took off 1 base at V and 8 bases at J, with 15 bases between the two ends. The CDR3 DNA reads as TGTGCCAGTAGTATAGGGGAACTAGGAGGGGACATTCAGTACTTC. It translates to CASSIGELGGDIQYF.

V is TRBV25-1 and J is TRBJ1-1; TRBD1 might be the D (5 bases). Germline lookup yields CDR1 MGHDK and CDR2 SYGVNS. This CDR3 has 14 amino acids. V lost 3 bases and J 1 base, leaving 9 bases between the germline ends. The CDR3 sequence: CASSDREQNTEAFF. Here the CDR3 DNA reads TGTGCCAGCAGTGACAGGGAGCAGAACACTGAAGCTTTCTTT.

V gene TRBV7-9 combines with J gene TRBJ1-5; TRBD1 aligns across 7 bases. Looked up from germline, CDR1 is SEHNR and CDR2 is FQNEAQ (reference sequence). This CDR3 has 14 amino acids. J was trimmed by 4 bases and V by 5 bases; bases with no gene match: 5. Here the CDR3 reads CASSGDSPNQPQHF. The CDR3 coding sequence is TGTGCCAGCAGCGGGGACAGCCCAAATCAGCCCCAGCATTTT.

The gene calls are TRBV28 and TRBJ2-3; tentative D call: TRBD1 (5 bases). Germline V lookup: CDR1 MDHEN, CDR2 SYDVKM. The CDR3 contains 13 residues. The germline V and J ends were trimmed by 1 base and 14 bases, with 16 bases remaining between them. This chain's CDR3 is CASSLLGARVWYF. The DNA for the CDR3 is TGTGCCAGCAGTTTATTGGGCGCCAGGGTGTGGTATTTT.

Concerning this clone: The identical CDR3 is also encoded by other nucleotide sequences in the sample. This rearrangement joins TRBV7-9 to TRBJ2-7; TRBD1 matches at 7 bases. Losses at the gene ends were 8 bases for V and 0 bases for J; bases not matched to a gene: 7. The CDR3 runs to 14 residues. Germline-derived CDR1 and CDR2 are SEHNR and FQNEAQ (reference sequence). As DNA, the CDR3 is TGTGCCAGCCGGTTGCAGGGGGACTCCTACGAGCAGTACTTC. Translated: CASRLQGDSYEQYF. The full variable domain, its missing parts supplied by reference TRBV7-9 and TRBJ2-7, is DTGVSQNPRHKITKRGQNVTFRCDPISEHNRLYWYRQTLGQGPEFLTYFQNEAQLEKSRLLSDRFSAERPKGSFSTLEIQRTEQGDSAMYLCASRLQGDSYEQYFGPGTRLTVT.

V gene TRBV6-6 combines with J gene TRBJ2-5; 10 bases map to TRBD2. This CDR3 has 16 residues. The V gene's germline CDR1 is MNHNY and CDR2 SVGAGI (reference sequence). V shed 0 bases, J shed 7 bases, and the junction held 8 bases outside the gene matches. The CDR3 DNA reads as TGTGCCAGCAGTTACTCCCCGACCTCTAGCGGGGGGACCCAGTACTTC. Translation gives CASSYSPTSSGGTQYF.

The chain combines TRBV21-1 with TRBJ2-5; TRBD1 is taken as the D call from the table, unchecked against the DNA. TRBV21-1 constitutes a pseudogene. This CDR3 is 15 amino acids long. CDR3 sequence (DNA): TGTGCCAGCAGCAAAAGGTCGACTGGGGCCGGGACCCAGTACTTC. Encoded protein: CASSKRSTGAGTQYF.

The genes are TRBV18 and TRBJ1-4; D remains ambiguous. V was pared by 3 bases and J by 0 bases, with 8 bases between. Germline V gene lookup returns CDR1 KGHSH and CDR2 LQKENI. The CDR3 sequence is 15 residues long. This chain's CDR3 is CASSPGFATNEKLFF. The CDR3 DNA is TGTGCCAGCTCACCGGGGTTTGCAACTAATGAAAAACTGTTTTTT.

This chain links TRBV5-3 with TRBJ1-2, with D tentatively TRBD1 (6 bases). TRBV5-3 is flagged as an ORF with uncertain function. The V end was cut by 8 bases, the J end by 7 bases, with 21 bases between. CDR3 length equals 14 residues. The CDR3 reads CARITGTPKAGYTF. As DNA, the CDR3 is TGTGCCAGGATCACCGGGACACCCAAAGCTGGCTACACCTTC.

Only a few counts were recorded for this clone. The V call is TRBV18, the J call TRBJ2-5; TRBD2 matches 14 bases. The closer fit of TRBJ2-7 to the DNA end suggests the J call may be wrong. The CDR3 is 20 residues long. Germline V gene lookup returns CDR1 KGHSH and CDR2 LQKENI. The CDR3, as DNA: TGTGCCAGCTCACTTAGAACCGGGACTAGCGGGAGCCCAACATCCTACGAGCAGTACTTC. Its protein product is CASSLRTGTSGSPTSYEQYF.

V usage is TRBV28 and J usage is TRBJ1-5; possibly TRBD1 for D (6 bases). The germline V gene has CDR1 MDHEN and CDR2 SYDVKM. V lost 6 bases and J 7 bases, leaving 19 bases between the germline ends. The CDR3 length is 15 residues. In DNA form, the CDR3 reads TGTGCCAGCAGGTTGTTCAGGGGCTTGGGCCAGCCCCAGCATTTT. It codes for CASRLFRGLGQPQHF.

Only one count was recorded for this clone. The chain combines TRBV21-1 with TRBJ2-3; the table assigns TRBD1, which was not confirmed against the DNA. TRBV21-1 is designated a pseudogene. The CDR3 extends over 16 amino acids. The CDR3: CASSKGRQDNTDTQYF. Here the CDR3 DNA reads TGTGCCAGCAGCAAAGGGAGACAGGATAACACAGATACGCAGTATTTT.

This clone has more than one count but fewer than ten. The CDR3 coding sequence is TGTGCCAGCAGTGAAGCGGGGGGTATAGCTAATGAAAAACTGTTTTTT. Translated, it gives CASSEAGGIANEKLFF. This sequence joins TRBV6-1 and TRBJ1-4, with D tentatively TRBD1 (5 bases). Trimming cost V 0 bases and J 3 bases, with 11 bases left between them. The CDR3 is 16 residues long. The germline V gene encodes CDR1 MNHNS and CDR2 SASEGT.

For this clone: The junction and the germline gene differ at one end; a read error may be behind it. CDR3 sequence (DNA): TGTGCAAGCAGGGTGGGACCGGATCAGCCCCAGCATTTT. As protein: CASRVGPDQPQHF. V and J are TRBV2 and TRBJ1-5; D perhaps matches TRBD1 (5 bases). Germline-derived CDR1 and CDR2 are SNHLY and FYNNEI. The CDR3 sequence is 13 residues long.

With respect to this clone: The same CDR3 also results from other DNA sequences found in this sample. The V call is TRBV30, the J call TRBJ1-5; no definite D call. The CDR3 contains 13 residues. Germline CDR1 GTSNPN, CDR2 SVGIG (reference sequence). Trimming removed 5 bases from V and 2 bases from J, with 10 bases in between. CDR3 protein: CAWAAGGNQPQHF. The CDR3 DNA sequence: TGTGCCTGGGCCGCGGGAGGCAATCAGCCCCAGCATTTT.

The chain joins TRBV19 to TRBJ1-2, with 11 bases that match TRBD1. CDR1 is LNHDA, CDR2 SQIVND, per germline (reference sequence). The V segment lost 9 bases and the J segment 2 bases; nucleotides outside the gene matches: 8. This CDR3 is 15 amino acids long. CDR3 DNA: TGTGCCAGCGGGGACAGGGGGACGACCAACTATGGCTACACCTTC. This encodes CASGDRGTTNYGYTF.